Below, 7 T cell receptor beta chains from the same sample are listed, as sequenced in a study of blood T cell repertoires in COVID-19. Some clones are missing from TCRdb's copy, which holds only in-frame ones; the method was immunoSEQ multiplex PCR. The table shows some 670,000 clones, with just under 90% occurring only once. The material sequenced was peripheral blood. The source of these receptors is a woman aged 18-29 years with acute or convalescent COVID-19.

This chain links TRBV10-1 with TRBJ2-2, with 7 bases that match TRBD2. This CDR3 is 16 amino acids long. V dropped 0 bases and J dropped 0; count of bases not matched to a gene: 1. Per germline, CDR1 WNHNN and CDR2 SYGVQD (reference sequence). The CDR3 loop is CASSESRGANTGELFF. Here the CDR3 DNA reads TGCGCCAGCAGTGAGTCCCGGGGGGCGAACACCGGGGAGCTGTTTTTT.

The V and J genes are TRBV15 and TRBJ2-3, with D possibly being TRBD2 (5 bases). The CDR3 totals 18 residues. Germline CDR1 and CDR2: LNHNV and YYDKDF (reference sequence). Trimming pared 1 base from V and 2 bases from J, leaving 19 bases between. CDR3 amino acids: CATSRVQRRPKNTDTQYF. Here the CDR3 DNA reads TGTGCCACCAGCAGAGTGCAGCGGAGACCGAAAAACACAGATACGCAGTATTTT.

V gene TRBV3-1 (or the pseudogene TRBV3-2) combines with J gene TRBJ1-5; D is undetermined. The V end lost 3 bases, the J end lost 7 bases, and 13 bases lay between the germline ends. This CDR3 spans 14 amino acids. Germline V gives CDR1 LGHDT, CDR2 YNNKEL (reference sequence). The CDR3 loop reads CASSHGVIQQPQHF. CDR3 coding DNA: TGTGCCAGCAGCCACGGAGTGATCCAACAGCCCCAGCATTTT.

The chain employs TRBV7-6 and TRBJ2-7, with 10 bases fitting TRBD1. V lost 4 bases and J lost 7; bases outside the gene matches: 16. CDR1 is SGHVS and CDR2 is FNYEAQ in the germline V gene. The CDR3 extends over 17 amino acids. CDR3 in amino acids: CASSSQTPGQGSGEQYF. CDR3 bases: TGTGCCAGCAGCTCCCAGACTCCGGGACAGGGGTCAGGGGAGCAGTACTTC. The full variable domain, completed using reference TRBV7-6 and TRBJ2-7, is GAGVSQSPRYKVTKRGQDVALRCDPISGHVSLYWYRQALGQGPEFLTYFNYEAQQDKSGLPNDRFSAERPEGSISTLTIQRTEQRDSAMYRCASSSQTPGQGSGEQYFGPGTRLTVT.

This chain joins TRBV5-3 and TRBJ1-1; 11 nucleotides agree with TRBD1. TRBV5-3 is an ORF for which the function is uncertain. The CDR3 totals 16 residues. Unmatched junction bases numbered 7, after V lost 2 bases and J lost 4 bases. The CDR3 nucleotides read TGTGCCAGAAGCTTAGGACAGGGGGCGATTATCACTGAAGCTTTCTTT. Encoded protein: CARSLGQGAIITEAFF.

The rearrangement joins TRBV27 to TRBJ2-1; a weak D match, TRBD1 (5 bases). From germline, CDR1 is MNHEY and CDR2 SMNVEV (reference sequence). The CDR3 has 13 amino acids. Deletions cut 5 bases from V and 9 bases from J, with 14 bases between. The CDR3 region is CASSLTVFSEQFF. In nucleotides, the CDR3 is TGTGCCAGCAGTCTGACAGTATTTTCTGAGCAGTTCTTC.

The chain joins TRBV28 to TRBJ1-2; D is perhaps TRBD1 (6 bases). The CDR3 is 15 residues long. V was shortened by 5 bases and J by 3 bases, with 16 bases between the two germline ends. CDR1 is MDHEN, CDR2 SYDVKM, per germline. In DNA, the CDR3 is TGTGCCAGCAGTCTGACAGGCCGGGAGGACTATGGCTACACCTTC. Protein: CASSLTGREDYGYTF.